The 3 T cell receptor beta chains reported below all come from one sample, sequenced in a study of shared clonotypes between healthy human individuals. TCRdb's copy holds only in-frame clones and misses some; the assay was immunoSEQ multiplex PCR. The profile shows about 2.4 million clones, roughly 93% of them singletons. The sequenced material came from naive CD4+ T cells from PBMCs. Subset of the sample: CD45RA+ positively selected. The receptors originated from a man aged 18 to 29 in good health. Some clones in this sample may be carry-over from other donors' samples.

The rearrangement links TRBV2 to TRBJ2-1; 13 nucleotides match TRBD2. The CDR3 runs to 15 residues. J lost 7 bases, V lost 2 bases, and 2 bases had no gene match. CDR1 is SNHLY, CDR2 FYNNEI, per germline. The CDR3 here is CASSERTSGSNEQFF. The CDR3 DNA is TGTGCCAGCAGTGAAAGGACTAGCGGGAGTAATGAGCAGTTCTTC.

CDR3 loop: CASSLSLVPYNEQFF. As DNA, the CDR3 is TGTGCCAGCAGTTTATCACTAGTCCCATACAATGAGCAGTTCTTC. The V gene is TRBV28, the J gene TRBJ2-1; TRBD2 might be the D (5 bases). The CDR3 extends over 15 amino acids. V lost 1 base and J lost 4, with 11 bases in between. Looked up from germline, CDR1 is MDHEN and CDR2 is SYDVKM.

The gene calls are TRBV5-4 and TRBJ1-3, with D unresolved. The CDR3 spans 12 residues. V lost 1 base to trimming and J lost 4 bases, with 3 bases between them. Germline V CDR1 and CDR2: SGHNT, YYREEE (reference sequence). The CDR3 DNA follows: TGTGCCAGCAGCTTGTGGGGAAACACCATATATTTT. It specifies CASSLWGNTIYF. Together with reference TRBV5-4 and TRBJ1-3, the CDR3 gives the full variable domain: ETGVTQSPTHLIKTRGQQVTLRCSSQSGHNTVSWYQQALGQGPQFIFQYYREEENGRGNFPPRFSGLQFPNYSSELNVNALELDDSALYLCASSLWGNTIYFGEGSWLTVV.